This TCR beta chain is from a study of blood T cell repertoires in COVID-19 (dated by TCRdb to between 2020 and 2021). Regarding the study in general: Collaborator samples came from the United States, Italy and Spain and covered acute and convalescent phases of COVID-19. Where available, HLA class I and class II types were taken from metadata supplied by the sample provider and were not determined by assay-based typing. A de-identified subject ID, COVID-19 status, age in years and sex were almost always included in the sample metadata. The prospective study material was composed of cDNA or gDNA derived from T cells, B-cell-depleted T cells, or PBMCs. The repertoires were made available in a free public database intended to serve as a resource for research on the immune response to SARS-CoV-2. Deeply sampled blood TCRbeta repertoires from subjects exposed to, actively infected with, or recovered from COVID-19 were included in the dataset. Samples were obtained from the ongoing ImmuneRACE study (first 160 participants) and from over a thousand subjects provided by 6 global collaborators.

Summary of the overall study and its limitations: How much clinical and demographic metadata was included differed by source and by participant, and the metadata was provided uncurated.

Whole blood was collected in K2EDTA tubes by collaborating institutions according to the institutions' own protocols. For TCRbeta analysis, collaborators shipped samples as frozen whole blood, isolated PBMCs, or DNA extracted from either of those sample types. The immunoSEQ Assay, a bias-controlled multiplex PCR, was used to amplify TCRbeta CDR3 regions from genomic DNA. Per the authors' processing: The number of nucleated cells in each sample was estimated by amplification of reference gene primers within the assay. To quantify the absolute abundance of each unique TCRbeta CDR3 rearrangement, sequence reads were collapsed and filtered. For each sample, productive Simpson clonality was calculated by taking the square root of Simpson's diversity index across productive rearrangements. The table was pulled from immuneACCESS by TCRdb, which kept in-frame rearrangements only. Such tables lose some clones; where checked, under half of the loss comes from unresolved V genes, and the rest has no known cause. D and trimming come from the DNA, and the V and J calls and clone size come from that table. The sample table lists tens of thousands of clones, 88% of them with a count of one. The ten largest clonotypes hold 1% to 1.5% of the sample.

CDR1 and CDR2 are drawn from the germline V gene: LGHNA, YNFKEQ. The CDR3 numbers 15 residues from cysteine through phenylalanine. Here the CDR3 DNA is all that survives: 45 bases in frame from base 1. V lost 3 bases and J lost 5 bases, and the count of bases not matched to a germline gene is 8. This clone was picked up one time. Its recognized antigen is unknown. Per-base quality was not reported, and no clone a single base away is much larger than it. In this chain, TRBV4-2 is recombined with TRBJ2-3; TRBD2 matches 7 bases in the middle. The sample was peripheral blood. The sequence was obtained from a woman between 55 and 75 years old with acute or convalescent COVID-19. This receptor has the CDR3 CASSQGRGERDTQYF. At the DNA level, the sequence is TGTGCCAGCAGCCAGGGACGGGGGGAGCGAGATACGCAGTATTTT.